This T cell receptor beta chain was identified during a study of blood T cell repertoires in COVID-19. The CDR3 is 15 residues long. Per germline, CDR1 MNHEY and CDR2 SVGAGI. V was pared by 8 bases and J by 3 bases, with 17 bases between. Methods used by the authors: Amplifying reference gene primers gave estimates of nucleated cell counts. The protocol was immunoSEQ multiplex PCR, while the TCRdb copy is restricted to in-frame clones and leaves out a portion. V and J calls and clone size are as listed in that table; D and trimming were resolved from the DNA. The profile shows about 110,000 clones, 82% of them singletons.

Sequenced sample: peripheral blood. The sequence derives from a man aged 70 or older with acute or convalescent COVID-19. The chain carries TRBV6-5 and TRBJ1-5, with a possible D match to TRBD1 (5 bases). The CDR3 reads CASQYGGALNQPQHF. In DNA form, the CDR3 reads TGTGCCAGCCAATATGGAGGGGCTCTCAATCAGCCCCAGCATTTT.